This entry features one T cell receptor (beta chain) sequence. The target antigen is unknown. V was cut by 6 bases and J by 3 bases, with 11 bases left in between. Germline V CDR1 and CDR2: MDHEN, SYDVKM. The CDR3 covers 13 residues. The source of the sample is a study of Ad26.COV2.S vaccination and SARS-CoV-2 variants. Study-wide background: Administration of Ad26.COV2.S was intramuscular, either once or twice 56 days apart. Whole-study findings and limits: Placebo recipients showed lower spike-specific TCR breadth than vaccinees.

This table comes from immunoSEQ multiplex PCR, and its TCRdb copy is limited to in-frame clones, with some not included. Of about 390,000 clones in the sample, about 90% are singletons; the top ten hold more than 1.5%. Treatment defined: some 20 received Ad26.COV2.S at low or high dose, single or two shots; several received placebo; per-sample allocation not given. Following the first vaccine or placebo injection, samples were taken on day 63. This sample comprised peripheral blood, obtained in a trial of Ad26.COV2.S vaccine versus placebo. The receptor was derived from a person between 18 and 65 years old who received the Ad26.COV2.S COVID-19 vaccine or a placebo. The chain carries TRBV28 and TRBJ1-2; no definite D call. CDR3 nucleotide sequence: TGTGCCAGCAGCGGGTACGCGGACTATGGCTACACCTTC. Encoded protein: CASSGYADYGYTF.